The sequence of this T cell receptor (beta chain) was determined in a study of OX40 agonist ivuxolimab in advanced cancers. Study overall: Therapy given before enrollment (anti-PD-1, anti-PD-L1 or anti-CTLA-4) was allowed, and 40% had some. Study findings and constraints: Low normalized T-cell clonal expansion was additionally recorded for some nonresponders.

V shed 5 bases and J shed 3 bases, with 20 bases lying between them. The germline gives CDR1 SEHNR, CDR2 FQNEAQ (reference sequence). The CDR3 is 16 amino acids. Points on this clone: Its target is unknown.

Sequencing used immunoSEQ multiplex PCR; TCRdb keeps in-frame clones, though not all of them. This sample has around 26,000 clones, with almost 90% found just once. People who had autoimmune disease history or systemic immunosuppression were excluded. The clonotype was recovered from an adult with an advanced solid tumor such as melanoma, head and neck, liver or kidney cancer. This sample comprised CD4+ or CD8+ T cells sorted from blood, obtained in a trial of the OX40 agonist ivuxolimab. The chain recombines TRBV7-9 with TRBJ2-7; D could derive from TRBD1 or TRBD2 (5 bases each). The CDR3 spells CASSPAPGSLNYEQYF. CDR3 nucleotides: TGTGCCAGCAGCCCAGCCCCAGGGAGTTTGAACTACGAGCAGTACTTC. Combining the CDR3 with reference TRBV7-9 and TRBJ2-7 gives the whole variable domain DTGVSQNPRHKITKRGQNVTFRCDPISEHNRLYWYRQTLGQGPEFLTYFQNEAQLEKSRLLSDRFSAERPKGSFSTLEIQRTEQGDSAMYLCASSPAPGSLNYEQYFGPGTRLTVT.